A single sample is the source of the 10 T cell receptor beta chains below, sequenced in a study of blood T cell repertoires in COVID-19. The repertoire was sequenced with immunoSEQ multiplex PCR; TCRdb's copy has only in-frame clones and lacks some. There are fewer than 60,000 clones in the sample; more than 80% occur only once, and 6.5% lies in the top ten. Specimen: peripheral blood. The receptors stem from a man in his sixties with acute or convalescent COVID-19.

The rearrangement links TRBV28 to TRBJ2-7, with D tentatively TRBD2 (6 bases). CDR1 and CDR2 from the germline V gene are MDHEN and SYDVKM. V lost 5 bases to trimming and J lost 3 bases, with 14 bases between them. The CDR3 covers 14 residues. The CDR3 reads CASSAGTQIYEQYF. The CDR3 bases are TGTGCCAGCAGTGCCGGGACTCAGATCTACGAGCAGTACTTC.

J is TRBJ1-1 and V is TRBV28, with a possible D match to TRBD1 (5 bases). V lost 4 bases and J 10 bases, leaving 19 bases between the germline ends. Germline V gives CDR1 MDHEN, CDR2 SYDVKM. The CDR3 spans 14 residues. The CDR3 loop reads CASSSWVALGGAFF. The CDR3 region has the DNA TGTGCCAGCAGTTCCTGGGTAGCCCTGGGGGGAGCTTTCTTT. The full variable domain, with the rest looked up from reference TRBV28 and TRBJ1-1, is DVKVTQSSRYLVKRTGEKVFLECVQDMDHENMFWYRQDPGLGLRLIYFSYDVKMKEKGDIPEGYSVSREKKERFSLILESASTNQTSMYLCASSSWVALGGAFFGQGTRLTVV.

CDR3 coding DNA: TGTGCCAGCAGCCAGGGAGGAGTAACCGAGCAGTACTTC. As protein: CASSQGGVTEQYF. The chain recombines TRBV11-2 with TRBJ2-7; D may be TRBD2 (6 bases). V shed 5 bases and J shed 6 bases, with 14 bases lying between them. Germline V CDR1 and CDR2: SGHAT, FQNNGV. The CDR3 has 13 amino acids.

The rearrangement uses TRBV3-1 (or the pseudogene TRBV3-2) and TRBJ2-7, with 9 bases identical to TRBD2. Germline V gene lookup returns CDR1 LGHDT and CDR2 YNNKEL (reference sequence). With V trimmed by 2 bases and J by 9 bases, 8 bases remained unmatched. The CDR3 has 14 residues. The CDR3 reads CASSQRGRGRGQYF. DNA for the CDR3: TGTGCCAGCAGCCAAAGGGGTCGCGGGAGGGGGCAGTACTTC.

The V call is TRBV6-5, the J call TRBJ1-5; D unclear. Germline assignment: CDR1 MNHEY and CDR2 SVGAGI. This CDR3 spans 14 amino acids. Trimming removed 6 bases at V and 1 base at J, with 10 bases between. The CDR3 bases are TGTGCCAGCAGGGGAGGGATGAGCAATCAGCCCCAGCATTTT. Protein: CASRGGMSNQPQHF.

The V gene is TRBV29-1, the J gene TRBJ2-3; 8 bases agree with TRBD2. The CDR3 extends over 16 amino acids. The V gene end was trimmed by 2 bases and the J gene end by 0 bases; junction bases not matched to a gene: 7. Germline V gene sequence: CDR1 SQVTM, CDR2 ANQGSEA. CDR3 nucleotides: TGCAGCGTTGAACTAGCGGGTTGGGGGAGCACAGATACGCAGTATTTT. Translated, it gives CSVELAGWGSTDTQYF.

The J gene is TRBJ1-6, the V gene TRBV6-5, with 9 positions matching TRBD1. CDR1 is MNHEY, CDR2 SVGAGI, per germline. The CDR3 is 14 amino acids. V was clipped by 5 bases and J by 10 bases; unmatched bases: 6. CDR3 DNA: TGTGCCAGCAGTACCGGGACAGGGTACTCACCCCTCCACTTT. Translated: CASSTGTGYSPLHF.

The gene calls are TRBV9 and TRBJ1-2; 8 nucleotides agree with TRBD1. In germline, CDR1 is SGDLS, CDR2 YYNGEE. The trim removed 4 bases at V and 4 bases at J, leaving 15 bases unmatched. The CDR3 runs to 17 residues. CDR3 loop: CASSTRTGPSIAYGYTF. CDR3 coding DNA: TGTGCCAGCAGCACCCGGACAGGGCCCTCTATTGCCTATGGCTACACCTTC.

V and J are TRBV11-1 and TRBJ2-1; D is possibly TRBD1 (5 bases). CDR3 length: 14 amino acids. V lost 4 bases and J lost 2, with 9 bases in between. Germline lookup yields CDR1 SGHAT and CDR2 FQDESV (reference sequence). This CDR3 is CASSSQGPYNEQFF. CDR3 in DNA: TGTGCCAGCAGCTCCCAGGGTCCCTACAATGAGCAGTTCTTC.

The rearrangement uses TRBV6-4 and TRBJ1-2, with a possible D match to TRBD1 (6 bases). Germline CDR1 and CDR2: MRHNA and SNTAGT. The CDR3 is 13 residues long. The germline V and J ends were trimmed by 5 bases and 5 bases, with 12 bases remaining between them. The DNA of the CDR3 is TGTGCCAGCAGTCTCCTCGGGACATATGGCTACACCTTC. Translation gives CASSLLGTYGYTF.